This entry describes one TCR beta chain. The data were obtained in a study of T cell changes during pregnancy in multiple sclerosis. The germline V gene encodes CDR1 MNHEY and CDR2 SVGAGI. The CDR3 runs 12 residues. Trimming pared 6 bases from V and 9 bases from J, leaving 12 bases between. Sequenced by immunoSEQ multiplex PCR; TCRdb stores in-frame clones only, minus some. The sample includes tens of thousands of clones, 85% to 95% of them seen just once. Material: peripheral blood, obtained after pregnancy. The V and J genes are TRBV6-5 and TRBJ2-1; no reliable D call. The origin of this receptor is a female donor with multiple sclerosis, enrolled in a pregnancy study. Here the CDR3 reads CASRTLESEQFF. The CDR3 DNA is TGTGCCAGCAGGACCCTAGAGTCTGAGCAGTTCTTC.